A single sample gave rise to the 6 T cell receptor beta chains below, sequenced in a study of blood T cell repertoires in COVID-19. The protocol was immunoSEQ multiplex PCR, while the TCRdb copy is restricted to in-frame clones and leaves out a portion. The sample holds 50,000 or so clones, 65% to 80% seen once. The sample taken for sequencing was peripheral blood. The receptor set was obtained from a human donor with active or convalescent COVID-19. The donor label of this sample is uncertain.

The rearrangement joins TRBV15 to TRBJ1-4; 8 bases agree with TRBD1. The CDR3 covers 13 residues. Looked up from germline, CDR1 is LNHNV and CDR2 is YYDKDF (reference sequence). Unmatched junction bases numbered 5, after V lost 5 bases and J lost 9 bases. The CDR3 is CATSGQGIKKLFF. The CDR3 nucleotides read TGTGCCACCAGCGGACAGGGTATAAAAAAACTGTTTTTT.

Here the CDR3 reads CSARGNREQYF. CDR3 in DNA: TGCAGTGCTAGGGGAAACAGGGAGCAGTACTTC. The chain is built from TRBV20-1 and TRBJ2-7, with a tentative D call TRBD1 (5 bases). This CDR3 is 11 amino acids long. Germline-derived CDR1 and CDR2 are DFQATT and SNEGSKA (reference sequence). Trimming shortened V by 3 bases and J by 7 bases, and 10 bases separated the two germline ends.

The chain has TRBV4-2 and TRBJ2-3; the match to TRBD2 covers 10 bases. The germline V gene encodes CDR1 LGHNA and CDR2 YNFKEQ. Losses at the gene ends were 2 bases for V and 2 bases for J; bases not matched to a gene: 13. The CDR3 spans 19 residues. CDR3 sequence (DNA): TGTGCCAGCAGCCAAAGTGGGAGAATAGCGGGAGGTCACACAGATACGCAGTATTTT. It codes for CASSQSGRIAGGHTDTQYF.

The gene calls are TRBV6-4 and TRBJ2-2; the D gene is possibly TRBD2 (5 bases). CDR1 and CDR2 (germline): MRHNA, SNTAGT. The CDR3 spans 13 residues. V was clipped by 0 bases and J by 7 bases, with 6 bases between them. The CDR3 DNA reads as TGTGCCAGCAGTGACTCTCGGGGCGGGGAGCTGTTTTTT. It is translated as CASSDSRGGELFF.

This clone appeared a few times. Other nucleotide sequences from this sample produce the same CDR3. The chain has TRBV7-2 and TRBJ1-5, with D unresolved. The CDR3 spans 14 residues. Germline-derived CDR1 and CDR2 are SGHTA and FQGNSA. V lost 1 base and J 7 bases, leaving 11 bases between the germline ends. In DNA form, the CDR3 reads TGTGCCAGCAGCTTAGAACGGGGAGGCCAGCCCCAGCATTTT. Protein: CASSLERGGQPQHF.

This clone turned up a few times. The chain carries TRBV6-5 and TRBJ2-1; tentative D call: TRBD1 (7 bases). The CDR3 length is 15 residues. CDR1 is MNHEY and CDR2 is SVGAGI in the germline V gene. V was trimmed by 8 bases and J by 3 bases, leaving 17 bases between them. The CDR3 DNA sequence: TGTGCCAGCGCTCAGACAGGGACTCTCTACAATGAGCAGTTCTTC. It translates to CASAQTGTLYNEQFF.